This T cell receptor beta chain was obtained from a study of OX40 agonist ivuxolimab in advanced cancers. For the wider study: Ivuxolimab, which targeted the costimulatory receptor OX40 (CD134), was an agonistic, fully human IgG2 monoclonal antibody. Partial responses occurred in three dose-escalation patients, of whom one had hepatocellular carcinoma and two had cutaneous melanoma. Prior anti-PD-1, anti-PD-L1 or anti-CTLA-4 therapy was permitted, and 40% to 50% of dose-escalation patients had received checkpoint inhibitors. In the dose-escalation cohort, roughly 82% of patients were male, and the mean age was around 65 years with a range of roughly 20 to 79. Of the approximately 54 patients in dose escalation, about 20 had hepatocellular carcinoma, some 15 had melanoma, 9 had renal cell carcinoma and 9 had head and neck cancer. The paper covers the monotherapy dose-escalation part of the phase I ivuxolimab trial, which included N = 52 patients. Intravenous ivuxolimab was administered to patients every 2 weeks at six dose levels: 0.01, 0.1, 0.3, 1.5, 3 and 10 mg/kg. Peripheral TCRbeta sequencing aimed to test whether ivuxolimab altered TCR sequence diversity and caused clonal T-cell expansion. The paper as a whole reports these results and caveats: Antigen specificity was not determined for the clonally expanded peripheral T cells. After ivuxolimab, CD8+ T cells had more expanded clones than CD4+ T cells on average. At doses of 0.1 to 3.0 mg/kg, clonal expansion of both CD4+ and CD8+ blood T cells was observed from baseline to week 6. In partial responders in the 0.1-3.0 mg/kg groups, normalized peripheral clonal expansion was found to be among the lowest, especially among CD8+ T cells. Low levels of normalized T-cell clonal expansion were also seen in some nonresponding patients.

The trial excluded patients who had a history of autoimmune disease or who were on systemic immunosuppression. Peripheral blood for TCR sequencing was drawn from every dose cohort at baseline, at cycle 4 day 1 and at cycle 7 day 1. The samples were drawn from a first-in-human, open-label, multicenter phase I dose-escalation trial of ivuxolimab. Adults with locally advanced or metastatic melanoma, renal cell, hepatocellular, or head and neck squamous cell carcinoma were enrolled in the trial. CD4+ and CD8+ T cells were sorted separately from peripheral blood before TCR sequencing. V is pared back by 6 bases and J by 3 bases, with 12 bases lying between the germline termini. CDR3 length: 14 amino acids, cysteine to phenylalanine. The only DNA kept is the CDR3, 42 bases in frame from the first base. CDR1 and CDR2 were assigned from the germline V gene (reference sequence) as MNHNY and SVGAGI. To sequence the TCRbeta CDR3 region, genomic DNA was isolated from the sorted cells. The immunoSEQ Assay was used to sequence the TCRbeta CDR3 regions. TCRdb took over this immuneACCESS table, retaining in-frame rearrangements with V and J assigned. Such tables are incomplete; in checked studies, under half of the missing clones stem from an unresolved V gene, and the remainder is unexplained. Within this sample are 90,000 to 100,000 clones, with around nine tenths of them counted one time only. The ten biggest clones cover 0.82% of the sample.

In regard to this clone: This receptor's antigen is unknown. It has no much larger one-base neighbor in the sample; base qualities were not kept.

The chain is encoded by TRBV6-6 joined to TRBJ1-5; D gene: possibly TRBD1, on 6 matching bases. Sequences were derived from CD4+ or CD8+ T cells sorted from blood, sampled in a trial of the OX40 agonist ivuxolimab. This receptor was taken from an adult with an advanced solid tumor such as melanoma, head and neck, liver or kidney cancer. The CDR3 corresponds to CASSDGQYNQPQHF. The DNA reads as follows: TGTGCCAGCAGCGACGGACAGTACAATCAGCCCCAGCATTTT.